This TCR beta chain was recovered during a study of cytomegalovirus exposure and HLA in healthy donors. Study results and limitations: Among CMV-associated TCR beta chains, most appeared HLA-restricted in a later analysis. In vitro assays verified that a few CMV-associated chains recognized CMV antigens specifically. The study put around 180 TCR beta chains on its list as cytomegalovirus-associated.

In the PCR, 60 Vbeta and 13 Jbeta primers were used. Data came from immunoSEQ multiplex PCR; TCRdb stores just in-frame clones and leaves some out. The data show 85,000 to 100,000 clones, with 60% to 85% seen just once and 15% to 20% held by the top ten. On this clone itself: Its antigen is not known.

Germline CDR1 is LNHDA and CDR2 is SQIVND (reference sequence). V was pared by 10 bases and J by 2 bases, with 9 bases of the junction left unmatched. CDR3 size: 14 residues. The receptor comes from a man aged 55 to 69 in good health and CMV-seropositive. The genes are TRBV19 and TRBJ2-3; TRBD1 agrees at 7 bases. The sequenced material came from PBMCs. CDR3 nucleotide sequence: TGTGCCACAAGAAACAGGGGATCCACAGATACGCAGTATTTT. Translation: CATRNRGSTDTQYF.